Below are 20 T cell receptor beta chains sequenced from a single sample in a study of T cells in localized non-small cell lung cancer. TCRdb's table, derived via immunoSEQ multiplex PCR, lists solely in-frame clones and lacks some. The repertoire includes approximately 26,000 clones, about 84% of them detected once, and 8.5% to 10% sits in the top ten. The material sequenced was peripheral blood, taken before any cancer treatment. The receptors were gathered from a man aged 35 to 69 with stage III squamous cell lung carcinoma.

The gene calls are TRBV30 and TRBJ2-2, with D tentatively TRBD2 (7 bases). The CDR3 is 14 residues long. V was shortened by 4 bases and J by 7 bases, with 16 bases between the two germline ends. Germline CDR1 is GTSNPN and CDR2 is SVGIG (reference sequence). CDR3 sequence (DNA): TGTGCCTGGAACGGGGGGCGCCTCGGCGGGGAGCTGTTTTTT. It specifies CAWNGGRLGGELFF. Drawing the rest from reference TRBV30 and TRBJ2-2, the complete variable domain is SQTIHQWPATLVQPVGSPLSLECTVEGTSNPNLYWYRQAAGRGLQLLFYSVGIGQISSEVPQNLSASRPQDRQFILSSKKLLLSDSGFYLCAWNGGRLGGELFFGEGSRLTVL.

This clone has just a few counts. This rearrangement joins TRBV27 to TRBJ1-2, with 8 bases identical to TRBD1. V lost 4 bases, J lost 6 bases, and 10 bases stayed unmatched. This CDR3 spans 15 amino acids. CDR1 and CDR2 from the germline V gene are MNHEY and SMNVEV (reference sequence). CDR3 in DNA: TGTGCCAGCAGTTCCCTACAGGGGGAGGGGGATGGCTACACCTTC. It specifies CASSSLQGEGDGYTF.

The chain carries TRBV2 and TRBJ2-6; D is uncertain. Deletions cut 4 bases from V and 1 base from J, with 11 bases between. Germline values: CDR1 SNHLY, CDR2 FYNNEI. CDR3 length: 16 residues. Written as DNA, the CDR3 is TGTGCCAGCAGTGGTGACGCATCATCTGGGGCCAACGTCCTGACTTTC. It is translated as CASSGDASSGANVLTF.

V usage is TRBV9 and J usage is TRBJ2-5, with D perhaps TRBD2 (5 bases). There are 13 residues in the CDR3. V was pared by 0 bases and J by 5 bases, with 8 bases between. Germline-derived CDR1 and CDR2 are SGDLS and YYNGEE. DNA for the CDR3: TGTGCCAGCAGCGTAGGAGCGGATGAGACCCAGTACTTC. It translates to CASSVGADETQYF.

CDR3 region: CASSVRQGASGYTF. The CDR3 DNA reads TGTGCCAGCAGTGTTAGACAGGGGGCATCTGGCTACACCTTC. J is TRBJ1-2 and V is TRBV6-1; 10 nucleotides line up with TRBD1. The CDR3 is 14 amino acids. Germline CDR1 and CDR2: MNHNS and SASEGT. V trimming: 4 bases; J trimming: 7 bases; junction bases outside the gene matches: 6.

CDR3 coding DNA: TGCGCCAGCAGCCAAGACGTCTCATGGGCCGGGGAGCTGTTTTTT. It encodes CASSQDVSWAGELFF. The J gene is TRBJ2-2, the V gene TRBV4-1, with D unclear. The CDR3 is made up of 15 amino acids. V lost 0 bases and J 6 bases, leaving 11 bases between the germline ends. Germline values: CDR1 MGHRA, CDR2 YSYEKL.

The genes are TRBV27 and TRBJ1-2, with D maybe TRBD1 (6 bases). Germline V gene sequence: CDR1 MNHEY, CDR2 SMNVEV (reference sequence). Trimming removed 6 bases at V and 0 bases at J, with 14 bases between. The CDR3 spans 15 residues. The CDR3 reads CASRFLRGTNYGYTF. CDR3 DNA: TGTGCCAGCAGGTTCCTCAGGGGAACTAACTATGGCTACACCTTC.

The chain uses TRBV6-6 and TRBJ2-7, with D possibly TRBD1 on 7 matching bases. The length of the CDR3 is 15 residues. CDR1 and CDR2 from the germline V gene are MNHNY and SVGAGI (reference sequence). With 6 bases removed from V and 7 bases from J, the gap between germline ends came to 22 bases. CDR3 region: CASRGDSGLGGEQYV. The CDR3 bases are TGTGCCAGCAGGGGGGACAGCGGCTTAGGGGGGGAGCAGTACGTC.

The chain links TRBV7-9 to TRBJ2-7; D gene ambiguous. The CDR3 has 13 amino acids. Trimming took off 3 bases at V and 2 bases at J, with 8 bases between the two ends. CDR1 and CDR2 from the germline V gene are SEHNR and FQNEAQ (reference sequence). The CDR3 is CASSLNSAYEQYV. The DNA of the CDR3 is TGTGCCAGCAGCTTGAACAGCGCCTACGAGCAGTACGTC.

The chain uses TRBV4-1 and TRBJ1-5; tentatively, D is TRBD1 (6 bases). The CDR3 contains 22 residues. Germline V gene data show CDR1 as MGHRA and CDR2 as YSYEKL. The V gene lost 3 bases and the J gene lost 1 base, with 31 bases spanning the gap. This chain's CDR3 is CASSHAGENPLRQDLSNQPQHF. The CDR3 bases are TGCGCCAGCAGCCACGCAGGAGAAAACCCCCTTCGACAGGACTTAAGCAATCAGCCCCAGCATTTT.

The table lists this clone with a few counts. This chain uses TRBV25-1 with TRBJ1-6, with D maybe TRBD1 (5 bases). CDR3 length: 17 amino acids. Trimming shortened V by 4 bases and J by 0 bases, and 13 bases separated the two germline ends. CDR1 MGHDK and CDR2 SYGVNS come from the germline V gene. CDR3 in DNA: TGTGCCAGCAGTGCCGAGGGGTCCAGCTCCTATAATTCACCCCTCCACTTT. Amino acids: CASSAEGSSSYNSPLHF.

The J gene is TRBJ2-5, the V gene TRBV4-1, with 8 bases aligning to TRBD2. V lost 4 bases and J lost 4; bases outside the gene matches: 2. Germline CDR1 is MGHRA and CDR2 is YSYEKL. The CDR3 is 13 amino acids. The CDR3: CASSRLAGETQYF. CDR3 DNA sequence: TGCGCCAGCAGCCGGCTAGCGGGAGAGACCCAGTACTTC.

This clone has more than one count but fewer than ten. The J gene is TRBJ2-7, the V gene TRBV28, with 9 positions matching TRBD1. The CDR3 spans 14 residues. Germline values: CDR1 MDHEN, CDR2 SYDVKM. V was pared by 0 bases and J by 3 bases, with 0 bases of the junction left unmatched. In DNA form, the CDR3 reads TGTGCCAGCAGTTTATGGGACAGGGGCTACGAGCAGTACTTC. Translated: CASSLWDRGYEQYF.

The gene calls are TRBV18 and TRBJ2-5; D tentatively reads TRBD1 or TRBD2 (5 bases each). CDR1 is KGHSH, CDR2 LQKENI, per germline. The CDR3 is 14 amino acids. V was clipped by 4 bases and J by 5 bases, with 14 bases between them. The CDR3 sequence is CASSQWDGGETQYF. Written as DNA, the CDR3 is TGTGCCAGCTCACAATGGGACGGTGGGGAGACCCAGTACTTC. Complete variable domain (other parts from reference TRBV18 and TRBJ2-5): NAGVMQNPRHLVRRRGQEARLRCSPMKGHSHVYWYRQLPEEGLKFMVYLQKENIIDESGMPKERFSAEFPKEGPSILRIQQVVRGDSAAYFCASSQWDGGETQYFGPGTRLLVL.

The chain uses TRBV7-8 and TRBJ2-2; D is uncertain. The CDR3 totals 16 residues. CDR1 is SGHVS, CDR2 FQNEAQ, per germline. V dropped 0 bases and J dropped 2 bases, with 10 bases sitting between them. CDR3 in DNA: TGTGCCAGCAGCTTAGCGCTAATAGGAAACACCGGGGAGCTGTTTTTT. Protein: CASSLALIGNTGELFF.

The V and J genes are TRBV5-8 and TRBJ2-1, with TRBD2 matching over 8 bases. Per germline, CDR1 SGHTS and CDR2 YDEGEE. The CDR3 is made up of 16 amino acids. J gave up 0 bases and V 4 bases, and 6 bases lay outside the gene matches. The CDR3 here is CASSPKSGSSYNEQFF. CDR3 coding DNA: TGTGCCAGCAGCCCCAAGAGCGGGAGCTCCTACAATGAGCAGTTCTTC.

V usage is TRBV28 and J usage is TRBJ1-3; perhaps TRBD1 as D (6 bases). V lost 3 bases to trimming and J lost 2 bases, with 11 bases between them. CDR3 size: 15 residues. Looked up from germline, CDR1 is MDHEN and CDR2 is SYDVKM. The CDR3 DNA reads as TGTGCCAGCAGTTTGCCAGGGGCAACTGGAAACACCATATATTTT. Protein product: CASSLPGATGNTIYF.

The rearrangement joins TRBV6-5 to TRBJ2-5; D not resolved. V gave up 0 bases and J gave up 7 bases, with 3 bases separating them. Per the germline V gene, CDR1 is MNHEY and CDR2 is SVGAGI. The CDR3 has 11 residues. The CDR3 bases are TGTGCCAGCAGTTACTCCGGGACCCAGTACTTC. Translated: CASSYSGTQYF.

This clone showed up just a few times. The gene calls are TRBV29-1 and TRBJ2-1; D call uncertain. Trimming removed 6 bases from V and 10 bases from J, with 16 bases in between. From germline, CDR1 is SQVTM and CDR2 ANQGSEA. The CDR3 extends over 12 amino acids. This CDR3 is CSVNPSSREQFF. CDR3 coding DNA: TGCAGCGTAAATCCCTCGTCCCGCGAGCAGTTCTTC.

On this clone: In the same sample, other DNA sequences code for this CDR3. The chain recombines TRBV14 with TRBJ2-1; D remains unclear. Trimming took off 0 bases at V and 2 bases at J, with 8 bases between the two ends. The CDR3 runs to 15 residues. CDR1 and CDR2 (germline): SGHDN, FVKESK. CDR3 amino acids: CASSQDRLTYNEQFF. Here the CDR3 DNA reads TGTGCCAGCAGCCAAGATCGGCTGACCTACAATGAGCAGTTCTTC.